This T cell receptor beta chain emerged from a study of blood T cell repertoires in COVID-19. This CDR3 spans 14 amino acids. Germline CDR1 is SGHTA and CDR2 is FQGTGA. The trim removed 4 bases at V and 4 bases at J, leaving 4 bases unmatched. Data came from immunoSEQ multiplex PCR; TCRdb stores just in-frame clones and leaves some out. The table lists over 150,000 clones, just over 85% of them singletons, with about 8.6% in the top ten. V is TRBV7-3 and J is TRBJ1-1; 9 bases agree with TRBD1. Sequencing was performed on peripheral blood. This TCR was recovered from a middle-aged man with active or convalescent COVID-19. The CDR3 DNA reads as TGTGCCAGCAGCTCTGGACAGGGGAGCACTGAAGCTTTCTTT. Amino acids: CASSSGQGSTEAFF.